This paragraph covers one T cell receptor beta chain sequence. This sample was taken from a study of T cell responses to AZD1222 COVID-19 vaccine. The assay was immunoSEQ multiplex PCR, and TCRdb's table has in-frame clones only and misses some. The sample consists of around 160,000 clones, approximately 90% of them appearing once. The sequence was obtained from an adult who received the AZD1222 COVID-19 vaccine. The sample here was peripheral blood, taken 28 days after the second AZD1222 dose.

CDR3: CASRETGTGFTEAFF. The CDR3 DNA reads as TGTGCCAGCAGGGAAACCGGGACAGGGTTCACTGAAGCTTTCTTT. The chain links TRBV25-1 to TRBJ1-1; 9 bases agree with TRBD1. The CDR3 has 15 amino acids. Germline V gene lookup returns CDR1 MGHDK and CDR2 SYGVNS. V shed 6 bases, J shed 4 bases, and the junction held 9 bases outside the gene matches.